The 20 T cell receptor beta chains below were found in one sample sequenced in a study of shared clonotypes between healthy human individuals. Generated by immunoSEQ multiplex PCR, the TCRdb table keeps only in-frame clones and is missing some. The sample lists about 2.4 million clones; 93% were seen once. Source material: naive CD4+ T cells from PBMCs. Subset here: CD45RA+ positively selected. These TCRs come from a man aged 18 to 30 in good health. Some clones in this sample may be carry-over from other donors' samples.

The chain carries TRBV5-1 and TRBJ1-1, with D unresolved. Trimming took 1 base from V and 1 from J, leaving 14 bases between them. There are 16 residues in the CDR3. Germline values: CDR1 SGHRS, CDR2 YFSETQ. CDR3 coding DNA: TGCGCCAGCAGCTTGAAGACCTCTTGGAGGAACACTGAAGCTTTCTTT. The encoded protein is CASSLKTSWRNTEAFF. Full variable domain (rest looked up from reference TRBV5-1 and TRBJ1-1): KAGVTQTPRYLIKTRGQQVTLSCSPISGHRSVSWYQQTPGQGLQFLFEYFSETQRNKGNFPGRFSGRQFSNSRSEMNVSTLELGDSALYLCASSLKTSWRNTEAFFGQGTRLTVV.

DNA of the CDR3: TGTGCCAGCAGCCCCGACGGAGGACTATTCGGCTACACCTTC. As protein: CASSPDGGLFGYTF. The chain links TRBV11-2 to TRBJ1-2; no reliable D call. The CDR3 extends over 14 amino acids. Germline values: CDR1 SGHAT, CDR2 FQNNGV. The V end was cut by 5 bases, the J end by 8 bases, with 18 bases between.

This chain uses TRBV28 with TRBJ2-1, with TRBD1 matching 10 bases. The germline gives CDR1 MDHEN, CDR2 SYDVKM. J gave up 6 bases and V 6 bases, and 8 bases lay outside the gene matches. This CDR3 contains 15 residues. This CDR3 reads CASSSSGQGINEQFF. The CDR3 region has the DNA TGTGCCAGCAGCTCCTCGGGACAGGGGATCAATGAGCAGTTCTTC.

The rearrangement uses TRBV28 and TRBJ2-5, with D perhaps TRBD2 (6 bases). The length of the CDR3 is 15 residues. Trimming removed 3 bases at V and 3 bases at J, with 14 bases between. Germline V gene data show CDR1 as MDHEN and CDR2 as SYDVKM. The CDR3 bases are TGTGCCAGCAGTTTGGGGGGACTCGGCAAAGAGACCCAGTACTTC. It is translated as CASSLGGLGKETQYF.

The CDR3 here is CASGSGPAYNEQFF. CDR3 nucleotides: TGTGCCAGCGGTAGCGGGCCGGCCTACAATGAGCAGTTCTTC. V and J are TRBV27 and TRBJ2-1, with 7 bases fitting TRBD2. The length of the CDR3 is 14 residues. The J segment lost 2 bases and the V segment lost 8 bases, leaving 6 bases of the junction unmatched. Germline values: CDR1 MNHEY, CDR2 SMNVEV (reference sequence).

The chain joins TRBV5-1 to TRBJ2-7; D is unclear. The length of the CDR3 is 15 residues. Per the germline V gene, CDR1 is SGHRS and CDR2 is YFSETQ. V lost 4 bases and J lost 2, with 16 bases in between. For the CDR3, the DNA is TGCGCCAGCAGCCTTAGTCCGGACGGCGCCTACGAGCAGTACTTC. Residues: CASSLSPDGAYEQYF.

V is TRBV7-9 and J is TRBJ1-1; D may be TRBD1 (5 bases). This CDR3 spans 14 amino acids. Germline loops: CDR1 SEHNR, CDR2 FQNEAQ (reference sequence). The V end was cut by 2 bases, the J end by 6 bases, with 13 bases between. CDR3 region: CASSLLRDGAEAFF. CDR3 DNA sequence: TGTGCCAGCAGCTTACTCAGGGATGGTGCTGAAGCTTTCTTT.

This rearrangement joins TRBV7-3 to TRBJ2-3; D call uncertain. Trimming removed 5 bases from V and 6 bases from J, with 15 bases in between. CDR1 is SGHTA, CDR2 FQGTGA, per germline. This CDR3 is built from 14 residues. This chain's CDR3 is CASSPQPRPDTQYF. The CDR3, as DNA: TGTGCCAGCAGCCCCCAGCCTAGACCGGATACGCAGTATTTT.

This clone came up once. This chain joins TRBV28 and TRBJ2-1; TRBD2 might be the D (5 bases). With 7 bases removed from V and 2 bases from J, the gap between germline ends came to 12 bases. Germline V lookup: CDR1 MDHEN, CDR2 SYDVKM. The CDR3 runs to 14 residues. This chain's CDR3 is CASTRGPAYNEQFF. The CDR3 region has the DNA TGTGCCAGCACTCGGGGTCCGGCCTACAATGAGCAGTTCTTC.

The J gene is TRBJ2-3, the V gene TRBV28; weak D call: TRBD1 (6 bases). The CDR3 contains 15 residues. Germline V CDR1 and CDR2: MDHEN, SYDVKM. V gave up 4 bases and J gave up 3 bases, with 14 bases separating them. The CDR3 DNA is TGTGCCAGCAGTTCGACAGGTGAAGTTACAGATACGCAGTATTTT. Residues: CASSSTGEVTDTQYF. Full variable domain (outside the CDR3, taken from reference TRBV28 and TRBJ2-3): DVKVTQSSRYLVKRTGEKVFLECVQDMDHENMFWYRQDPGLGLRLIYFSYDVKMKEKGDIPEGYSVSREKKERFSLILESASTNQTSMYLCASSSTGEVTDTQYFGPGTRLTVL.

This chain links TRBV6-5 with TRBJ1-2, with 10 bases aligning to TRBD1. Germline V gene lookup returns CDR1 MNHEY and CDR2 SVGAGI. This CDR3 comprises 16 residues. With V trimmed by 4 bases and J by 3 bases, 8 bases remained unmatched. CDR3 nucleotide sequence: TGTGCCAGCAGTTCCCGCTCCGGACAGGGGGACTATGGCTACACCTTC. Translation gives CASSSRSGQGDYGYTF.

Comments on this clone: Other nucleotide sequences from this sample produce the same CDR3. This chain connects TRBV9 to TRBJ1-1; 7 bases line up with TRBD1. Germline values: CDR1 SGDLS, CDR2 YYNGEE. This CDR3 is 15 amino acids long. V trimming: 0 bases; J trimming: 5 bases; junction bases outside the gene matches: 7. CDR3 protein: CASSVEGRGRTEAFF. CDR3 coding DNA: TGTGCCAGCAGCGTAGAGGGCAGGGGGAGAACTGAAGCTTTCTTT.

The chain joins TRBV5-1 to TRBJ1-1; D unclear. CDR3 size: 15 residues. CDR1 is SGHRS, CDR2 YFSETQ, per germline. V was clipped by 2 bases and J by 2 bases, with 13 bases between them. The CDR3 protein is CASSFISGFNTEAFF. The CDR3 nucleotides are TGCGCCAGCAGCTTTATAAGTGGCTTTAACACTGAAGCTTTCTTT.

The chain recombines TRBV25-1 with TRBJ2-7; the match to TRBD2 covers 7 bases. CDR1 and CDR2 (germline): MGHDK, SYGVNS. The CDR3 extends over 14 amino acids. V lost 5 bases and J lost 5; bases outside the gene matches: 9. CDR3 bases: TGTGCCAGCAGTTTGGCGGGAGTCGTCAACGAGCAGTACTTC. This sequence encodes CASSLAGVVNEQYF.

This chain links TRBV5-1 with TRBJ2-7, with D perhaps matching TRBD1 (6 bases). In germline, CDR1 is SGHRS, CDR2 YFSETQ. The V and J ends lost 1 base and 7 bases respectively, with 18 bases between them. The CDR3 runs to 15 residues. The CDR3 loop reads CASSLLGQGRGEQYF. In DNA, the CDR3 is TGCGCCAGCAGCTTGTTAGGGCAGGGGAGAGGAGAGCAGTACTTC.

The chain is built from TRBV27 and TRBJ2-7, with no clear D. From germline, CDR1 is MNHEY and CDR2 SMNVEV (reference sequence). Trimming cost V 6 bases and J 3 bases, with 18 bases left between them. CDR3 size: 15 residues. CDR3 DNA: TGTGCCAGCAGAGTTTCGTACGGTAGGATCTACGAGCAGTACTTC. Translated, it gives CASRVSYGRIYEQYF.

The J gene is TRBJ2-3, the V gene TRBV2; either TRBD1 or TRBD2 may supply D (5 bases each). The CDR3 has 14 amino acids. Looked up from germline, CDR1 is SNHLY and CDR2 is FYNNEI. The V end was cut by 3 bases, the J end by 2 bases, with 9 bases between. This CDR3 reads CASSEGVVTDTQYF. Written as DNA, the CDR3 is TGTGCCAGCAGTGAGGGGGTGGTCACAGATACGCAGTATTTT.

The chain combines TRBV12-5 with TRBJ2-3, with D possibly being TRBD2 (7 bases). This CDR3 has 16 amino acids. The V and J ends lost 0 bases and 8 bases respectively, with 18 bases between them. Germline values: CDR1 LGHNT, CDR2 FRNRAP. The DNA for the CDR3 is TGTGCTAGTGGTTTGGTGGGTTCGGGGGGCGGAGGTACGCAGTATTTT. Its protein product is CASGLVGSGGGGTQYF.

CDR3 region: CASSLKGAGGRDNEQFF. Here the CDR3 DNA reads TGTGCCAGCAGCCTCAAAGGGGCGGGAGGGCGCGACAATGAGCAGTTCTTC. The genes are TRBV7-9 and TRBJ2-1; 9 bases fit TRBD2. CDR1 SEHNR and CDR2 FQNEAQ come from the germline V gene (reference sequence). This CDR3 has 17 amino acids. The V segment lost 5 bases and the J segment 5 bases; nucleotides outside the gene matches: 13.

This clone was seen only once. This chain joins TRBV5-1 and TRBJ2-1, with TRBD2 matching 12 bases. Germline V gives CDR1 SGHRS, CDR2 YFSETQ. The CDR3 totals 18 residues. The trim removed 2 bases at V and 9 bases at J, leaving 15 bases unmatched. Here the CDR3 reads CASSFLQTPSGRAGEQFF. In nucleotides, the CDR3 is TGCGCCAGCAGCTTCTTACAAACGCCTAGCGGGAGGGCCGGTGAGCAGTTCTTC.